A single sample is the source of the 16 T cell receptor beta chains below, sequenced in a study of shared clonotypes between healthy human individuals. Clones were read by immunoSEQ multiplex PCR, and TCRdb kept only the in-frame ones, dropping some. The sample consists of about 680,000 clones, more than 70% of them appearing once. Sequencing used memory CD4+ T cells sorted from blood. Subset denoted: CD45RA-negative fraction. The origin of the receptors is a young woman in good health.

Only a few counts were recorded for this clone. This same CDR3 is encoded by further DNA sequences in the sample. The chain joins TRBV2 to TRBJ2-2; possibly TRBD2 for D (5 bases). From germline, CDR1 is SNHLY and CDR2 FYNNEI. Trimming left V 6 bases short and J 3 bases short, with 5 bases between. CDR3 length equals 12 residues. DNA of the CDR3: TGTGCCAGCAGGGACTACACCGGGGAGCTGTTTTTT. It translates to CASRDYTGELFF.

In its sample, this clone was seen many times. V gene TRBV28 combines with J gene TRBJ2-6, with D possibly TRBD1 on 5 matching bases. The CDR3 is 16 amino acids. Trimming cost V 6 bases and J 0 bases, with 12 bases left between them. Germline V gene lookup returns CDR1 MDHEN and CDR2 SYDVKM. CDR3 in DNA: TGTGCCAGCAGCGCCACAGGACCCTCTGGGGCCAACGTCCTGACTTTC. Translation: CASSATGPSGANVLTF.

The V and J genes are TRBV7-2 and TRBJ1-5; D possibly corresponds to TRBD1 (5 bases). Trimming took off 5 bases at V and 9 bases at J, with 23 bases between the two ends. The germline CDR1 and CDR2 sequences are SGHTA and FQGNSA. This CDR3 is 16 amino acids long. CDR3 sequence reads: CASSQVDMTGGPPQHF. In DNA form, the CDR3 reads TGTGCCAGCAGCCAGGTTGACATGACCGGGGGTCCGCCCCAGCATTTT. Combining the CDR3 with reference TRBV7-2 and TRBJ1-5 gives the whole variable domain GAGVSQSPSNKVTEKGKDVELRCDPISGHTALYWYRQSLGQGLEFLIYFQGNSAPDKSGLPSDRFSAERTGGSVSTLTIQRTQQEDSAVYLCASSQVDMTGGPPQHFGDGTRLSIL.

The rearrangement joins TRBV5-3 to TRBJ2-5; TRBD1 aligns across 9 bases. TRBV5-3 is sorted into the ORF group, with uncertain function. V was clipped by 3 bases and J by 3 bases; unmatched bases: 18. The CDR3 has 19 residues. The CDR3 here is CARSCLPSLDRGLKETQYF. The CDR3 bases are TGTGCCAGAAGCTGTCTTCCCTCTTTGGACAGGGGCCTTAAAGAGACCCAGTACTTC.

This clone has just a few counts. The CDR3, as DNA: TGTGCCAGCAGCTTGGCTGGCGGGGGTCAACCAGATACGCAGTATTTT. Its translation is CASSLAGGGQPDTQYF. V and J are TRBV5-6 and TRBJ2-3, with TRBD2 identical over 7 bases. This CDR3 has 16 residues. V lost 0 bases and J lost 4; bases outside the gene matches: 8. Germline CDR1 and CDR2: SGHDT and YYEEEE.

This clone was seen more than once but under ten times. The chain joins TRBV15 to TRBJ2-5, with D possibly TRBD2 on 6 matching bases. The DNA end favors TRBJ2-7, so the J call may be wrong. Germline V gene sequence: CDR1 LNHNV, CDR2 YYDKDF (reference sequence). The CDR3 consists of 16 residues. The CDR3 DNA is TGTGCCACCAGCAGAGAAAGAACTAGCTCGGTCTACGAGCAGTACTTC. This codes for CATSRERTSSVYEQYF.

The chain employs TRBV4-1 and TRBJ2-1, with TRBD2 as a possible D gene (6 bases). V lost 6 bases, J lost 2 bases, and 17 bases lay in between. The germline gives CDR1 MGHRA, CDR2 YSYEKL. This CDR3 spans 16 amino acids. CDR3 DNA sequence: TGCGCCAGCAGTCGCATCGGGACTTCCACCTACAATGAGCAGTTCTTC. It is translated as CASSRIGTSTYNEQFF.

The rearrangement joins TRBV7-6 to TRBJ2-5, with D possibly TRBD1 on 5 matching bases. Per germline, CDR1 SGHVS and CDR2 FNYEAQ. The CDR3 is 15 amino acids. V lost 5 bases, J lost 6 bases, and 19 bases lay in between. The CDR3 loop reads CASSILDRDQKTQYF. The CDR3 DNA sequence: TGTGCCAGCAGCATCCTCGACAGAGACCAGAAGACCCAGTACTTC. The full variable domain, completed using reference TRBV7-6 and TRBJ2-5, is GAGVSQSPRYKVTKRGQDVALRCDPISGHVSLYWYRQALGQGPEFLTYFNYEAQQDKSGLPNDRFSAERPEGSISTLTIQRTEQRDSAMYRCASSILDRDQKTQYFGPGTRLLVL.

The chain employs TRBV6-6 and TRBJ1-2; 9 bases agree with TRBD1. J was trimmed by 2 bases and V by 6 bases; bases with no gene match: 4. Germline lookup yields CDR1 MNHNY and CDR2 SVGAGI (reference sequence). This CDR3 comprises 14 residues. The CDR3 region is CASRSDRGNYGYTF. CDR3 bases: TGTGCCAGCAGATCCGACAGGGGGAACTATGGCTACACCTTC.

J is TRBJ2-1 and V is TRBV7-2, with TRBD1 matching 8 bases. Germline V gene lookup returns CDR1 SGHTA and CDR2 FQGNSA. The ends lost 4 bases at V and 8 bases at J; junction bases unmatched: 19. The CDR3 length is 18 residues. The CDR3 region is CASSSPRYGTGGVHEQFF. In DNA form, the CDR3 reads TGTGCCAGCAGCTCTCCTAGATACGGGACAGGAGGGGTCCATGAGCAGTTCTTC.

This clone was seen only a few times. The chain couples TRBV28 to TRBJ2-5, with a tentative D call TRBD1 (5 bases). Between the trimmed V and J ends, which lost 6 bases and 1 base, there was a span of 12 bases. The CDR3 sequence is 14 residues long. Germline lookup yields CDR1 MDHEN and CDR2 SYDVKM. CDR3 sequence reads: CASSRRVPQETQYF. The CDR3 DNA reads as TGTGCCAGCAGCCGCAGGGTACCCCAAGAGACCCAGTACTTC.

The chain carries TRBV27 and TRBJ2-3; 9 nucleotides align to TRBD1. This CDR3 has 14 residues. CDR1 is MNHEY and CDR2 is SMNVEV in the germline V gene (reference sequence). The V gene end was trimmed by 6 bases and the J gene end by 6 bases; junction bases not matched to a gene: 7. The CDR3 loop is CASRLQGALDTQYF. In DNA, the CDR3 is TGTGCCAGCAGACTACAGGGGGCTTTGGATACGCAGTATTTT.

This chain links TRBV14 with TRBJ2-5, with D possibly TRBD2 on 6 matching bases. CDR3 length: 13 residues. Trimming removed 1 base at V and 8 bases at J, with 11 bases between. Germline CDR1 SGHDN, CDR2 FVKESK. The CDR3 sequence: CASSQGRRVTQYF. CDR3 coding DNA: TGTGCCAGCAGCCAAGGACGGAGGGTAACCCAGTACTTC.

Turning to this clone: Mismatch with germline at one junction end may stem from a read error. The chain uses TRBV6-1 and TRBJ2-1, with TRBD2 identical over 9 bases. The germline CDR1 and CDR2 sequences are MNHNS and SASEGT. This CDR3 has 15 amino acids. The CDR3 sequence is CASNEAGGGNNEQFF. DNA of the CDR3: TGTGCCAGCAATGAAGCGGGAGGAGGGAACAATGAGCAGTTCTTC.

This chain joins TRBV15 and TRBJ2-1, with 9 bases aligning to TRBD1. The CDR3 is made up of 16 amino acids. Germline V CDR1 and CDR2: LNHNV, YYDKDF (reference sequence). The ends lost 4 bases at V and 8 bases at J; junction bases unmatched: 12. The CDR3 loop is CATSKTRGQGSDEQFF. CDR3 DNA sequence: TGTGCCACCAGCAAAACTCGGGGACAGGGTAGCGATGAGCAGTTCTTC.

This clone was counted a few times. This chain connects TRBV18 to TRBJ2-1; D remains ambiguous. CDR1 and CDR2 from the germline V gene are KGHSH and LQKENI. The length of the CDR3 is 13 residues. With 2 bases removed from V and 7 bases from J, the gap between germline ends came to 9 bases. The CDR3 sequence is CASSPGYGNEQFF. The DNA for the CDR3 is TGTGCCAGCTCACCAGGTTATGGGAATGAGCAGTTCTTC.